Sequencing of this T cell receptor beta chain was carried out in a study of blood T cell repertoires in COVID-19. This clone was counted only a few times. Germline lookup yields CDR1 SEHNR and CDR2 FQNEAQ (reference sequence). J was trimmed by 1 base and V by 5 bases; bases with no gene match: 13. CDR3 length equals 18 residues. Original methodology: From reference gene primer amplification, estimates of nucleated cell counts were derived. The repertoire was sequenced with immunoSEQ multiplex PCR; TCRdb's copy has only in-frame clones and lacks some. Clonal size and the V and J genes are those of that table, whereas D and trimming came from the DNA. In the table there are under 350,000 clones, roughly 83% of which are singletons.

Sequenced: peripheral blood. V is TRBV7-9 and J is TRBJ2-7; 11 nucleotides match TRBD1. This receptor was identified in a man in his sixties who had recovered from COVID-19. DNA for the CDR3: TGTGCCAGCAGCGATCGGACAGGGGGCGGAAAAGGTTCCTACGAGCAGTACTTC. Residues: CASSDRTGGGKGSYEQYF.